This T cell receptor beta chain was identified in a study of T cells after yellow fever vaccination (dated by TCRdb to the late 2010s). In terms of the full investigation: Libraries from fractions with low cell numbers were prepared with the SMART-Seq v4 Ultra Low Input RNA kit. Blood was collected at multiple timepoints before and after primary and secondary immunization, and bulk PBMC replicates and cell subsets were isolated. Two healthy male donors made up the cohort, one aged 18 to 30 years and the other aged 30 to 40 years. To follow T-cell clones before and after primary and booster YFV17D yellow fever vaccination, bulk TCR alpha and beta repertoires were sequenced over time. Study-wide findings and limitations: After the booster, most clones that had expanded after primary vaccination were detected again (approximately 95% of CD4 and around nine tenths of CD8), suggesting broad maintenance of memory. The study included only two donors, which limits how far the findings can be generalized. FACS-sorted repertoires could contain abundant contaminating clonotypes from the bulk population, so computational filtering was required. Compared with the primary T-cell response, the secondary T-cell response was faster but weaker, reaching its peak on day 5 rather than on day 15. A small fraction of clonotypes appeared in both the CD4 and CD8 compartments, likely as a result of convergent recombination.

Instrument used: Illumina NovaSeq 6000. Synthesis of TCR cDNA relied on 5'RACE template switching, a step that introduced a universal primer site along with unique molecular identifiers. cDNA synthesis was primed from both the TCR alpha and TCR beta constant segments. Library amplification used two PCR steps, and the second PCR step added sample barcodes and sequencing adapters. Sequencing of libraries was performed on Illumina HiSeq 2500 (2x100 bp) or NovaSeq (2x150 bp). The study's own analysis went as follows. MIGEC was used to demultiplex reads and collapse the reads into UMI consensus sequences, and MiXCR was used for V(D)J alignment. Using edgeR on replicate PBMC samples, clonotypes were called vaccine-responding if FDR was below 0.01 and the log2 fold change was above 5 up to day 15. Bulk clonotypes were assigned CD4 or CD8 identity according to which sequenced CD4 or CD8 repertoire held them at higher abundance. Clones were called with MiXCR by TCRdb after fastp trimmed the public reads at Q25, and only in-frame beta chains were retained. Each CDR3 protein gets just one entry, which takes the most common genes and DNA from the rows behind it. The V and J calls and clone size are TCRdb's, not the authors'. The sample includes over 300,000 distinct CDR3 sequences, with approximately 3.8% observed a single time. 23% of the sample belongs to the ten largest clones.

At least ten counts were recorded for this clonotype. Its antigen specificity is not known. No base-level quality is on record; no much larger clone is a single base apart. The CDR3 spans 13 residues, from the cysteine through the valine. Left in the record is the CDR3 DNA by itself, 39 bases read in frame from the first base. V is pared back by 6 bases and J by 6 bases, with 15 bases lying between the germline termini. Based on the germline V gene, the CDR1 and CDR2 sequences are MDHEN and SYDVKM. The sample's treatment or condition, from its label and the paper: live attenuated yellow fever vaccine strain. Two biological replicates of bulk PBMCs were collected at each blood-draw timepoint. A standard Ficoll-Paque protocol was used to isolate PBMCs from peripheral blood. RNA was extracted with TriZol from bulk PBMCs, CD4 and CD8 fractions, and dextramer-positive and dextramer-negative fractions.

Material: PBMCs, obtained on the day of the yellow fever booster vaccination. In this chain, TRBV28 is recombined with TRBJ2-7; TRBD2 might be the D gene, on 5 matching bases. This receptor was taken from a man aged 18 to 29 who received the YFV17D yellow fever vaccine. The sequenced DNA: TGTGCCAGCAGCGCCGGGGTCCTAGTCGAGCAGTACGTC. Its protein product is CASSAGVLVEQYV.